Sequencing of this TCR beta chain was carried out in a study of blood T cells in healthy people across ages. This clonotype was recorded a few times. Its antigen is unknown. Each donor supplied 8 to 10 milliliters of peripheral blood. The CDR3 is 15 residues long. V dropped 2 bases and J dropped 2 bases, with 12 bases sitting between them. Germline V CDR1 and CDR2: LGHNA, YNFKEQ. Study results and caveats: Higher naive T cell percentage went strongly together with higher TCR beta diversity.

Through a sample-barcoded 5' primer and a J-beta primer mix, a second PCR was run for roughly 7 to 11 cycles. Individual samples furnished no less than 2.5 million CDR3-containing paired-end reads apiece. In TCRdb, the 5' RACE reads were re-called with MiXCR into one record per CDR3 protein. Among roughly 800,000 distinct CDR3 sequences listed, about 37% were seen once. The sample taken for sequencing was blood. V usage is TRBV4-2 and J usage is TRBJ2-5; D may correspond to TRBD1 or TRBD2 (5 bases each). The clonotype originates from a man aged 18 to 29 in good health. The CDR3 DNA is TGTGCCAGCAGCCAACCAGGGACGTCGCAAGAGACCCAGTACTTC. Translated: CASSQPGTSQETQYF.